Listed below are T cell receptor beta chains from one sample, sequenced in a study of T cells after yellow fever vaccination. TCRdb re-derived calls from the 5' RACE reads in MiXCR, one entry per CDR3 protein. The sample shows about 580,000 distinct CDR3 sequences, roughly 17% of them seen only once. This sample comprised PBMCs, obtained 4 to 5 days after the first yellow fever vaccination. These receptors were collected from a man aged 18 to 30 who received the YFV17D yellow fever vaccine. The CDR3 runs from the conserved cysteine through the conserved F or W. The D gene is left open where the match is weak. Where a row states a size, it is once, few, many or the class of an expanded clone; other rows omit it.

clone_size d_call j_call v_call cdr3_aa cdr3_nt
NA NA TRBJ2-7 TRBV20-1 CSARDLGFNEQYF TGCAGTGCTAGAGATCTTGGGTTCAACGAGCAGTACTTC
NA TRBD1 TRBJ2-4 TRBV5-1 CASSTGQGKNIQYF TGCGCCAGCAGCACCGGACAGGGAAAAAACATTCAGTACTTC
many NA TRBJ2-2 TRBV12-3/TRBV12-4 CASSLFTGELFF TGTGCCAGCAGTTTATTCACCGGGGAGCTGTTTTTT
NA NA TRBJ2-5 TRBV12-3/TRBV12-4 CASSLHSPQETQYF TGTGCCAGCAGTTTGCACAGTCCCCAAGAGACCCAGTACTTC
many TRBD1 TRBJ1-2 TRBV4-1 CASSQEGQVIYGYTF TGCGCCAGCAGCCAAGAGGGACAGGTCATCTATGGCTACACCTTC
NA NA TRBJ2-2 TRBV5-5 CASSLDRNEELFF TGTGCCAGCAGCCTAGACAGGAATGAGGAGCTGTTTTTT
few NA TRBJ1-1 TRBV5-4 CASSLLKNTEAFF TGTGCCAGCAGCTTGCTGAAGAACACTGAAGCTTTCTTT
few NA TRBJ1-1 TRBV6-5 CASSFTPGTEAFF TGTGCCAGCAGTTTCACACCAGGAACTGAAGCTTTCTTT
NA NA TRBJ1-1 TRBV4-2 CASSQGGGYTEAFF TGTGCCAGCAGCCAAGGGGGGGGCTACACTGAAGCTTTCTTT
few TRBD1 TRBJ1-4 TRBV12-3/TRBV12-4 CASSFGTGGEKLFF TGCGCCAGCAGCTTCGGGACAGGAGGTGAAAAACTGTTTTTT
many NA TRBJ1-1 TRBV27 CASSLGLFTEAFF TGTGCCAGCAGTCTAGGACTTTTCACTGAAGCTTTCTTT
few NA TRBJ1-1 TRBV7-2 CASSPGREREAFF TGTGCCAGCAGCCCGGGACGGGAAAGAGAAGCTTTCTTT
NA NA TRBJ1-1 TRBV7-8 CASSDTGMNTEAFF TGTGCCAGCAGCGATACAGGGATGAACACTGAAGCTTTCTTT
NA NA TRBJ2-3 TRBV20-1 CSARGSGQAGTDTQYF TGCAGTGCTAGAGGTTCGGGGCAGGCGGGCACAGATACGCAGTATTTT
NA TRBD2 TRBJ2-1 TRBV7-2 CASSPLSGGHYNEQFF TGTGCCAGCAGCCCCCTTAGCGGGGGCCATTACAATGAGCAGTTCTTC
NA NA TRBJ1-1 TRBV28 CASDRNTEAFF TGTGCCTCTGATAGGAACACTGAAGCTTTCTTT
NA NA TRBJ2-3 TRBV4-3 CASSQDSGSTDTQYF TGCGCCAGCAGCCAAGACAGCGGAAGCACAGATACGCAGTATTTT
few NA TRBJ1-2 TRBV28 CASSLEAGRRGYTF TGTGCCAGCAGTTTAGAGGCAGGGCGGAGGGGCTACACCTTC
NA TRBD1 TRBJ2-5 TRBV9 CASSPAGGGQGEETQYF TGTGCCAGCAGCCCAGCCGGGGGGGGACAGGGGGAAGAGACCCAGTACTTC
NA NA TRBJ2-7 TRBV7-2 CASSLLRTSYEQYF TGTGCCAGCAGCTTACTCAGGACCTCCTACGAGCAGTACTTC
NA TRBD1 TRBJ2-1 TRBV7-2 CASSFYRGVLYEQFF TGTGCCAGCAGCTTCTACAGGGGCGTTCTATATGAGCAGTTCTTC
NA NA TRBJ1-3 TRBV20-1 CSAGDWSSGNTIYF TGCAGTGCCGGAGACTGGAGCTCTGGAAACACCATATATTTT
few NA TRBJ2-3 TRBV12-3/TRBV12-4 CASSAGTEDTQYF TGTGCCAGCAGTGCTGGGACGGAAGATACGCAGTATTTT
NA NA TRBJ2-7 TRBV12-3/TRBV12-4 CASSLQGSAYEQYF TGTGCCAGCAGTTTACAGGGTTCTGCCTACGAGCAGTACTTC
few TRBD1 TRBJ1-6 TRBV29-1 CSARDRGQGGPLHF TGCAGCGCACGGGACAGGGGCCAGGGAGGACCCCTCCACTTT
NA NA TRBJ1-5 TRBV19 CASTMGLYSNQPQHF TGTGCCAGTACCATGGGACTTTATAGCAATCAGCCCCAGCATTTT
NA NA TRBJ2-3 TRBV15 CATSREVAGITTDTQYF TGTGCCACCAGCAGAGAAGTGGCTGGAATTACCACAGATACGCAGTATTTT
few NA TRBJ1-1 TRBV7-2 CASSFLKNTEAFF TGTGCCAGCAGCTTTCTTAAGAACACTGAAGCTTTCTTT
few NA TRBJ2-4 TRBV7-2 CASSQPIGRINIQYF TGTGCCAGCAGCCAACCAATTGGACGGATAAACATTCAGTACTTC
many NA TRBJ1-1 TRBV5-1 CASKYSSITEAFF TGCGCCAGCAAGTATAGCTCAATCACTGAAGCTTTCTTT
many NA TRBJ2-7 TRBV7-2 CASSLGLAFYEQYF TGTGCCAGCAGCTTAGGTCTAGCGTTCTACGAGCAGTACTTC
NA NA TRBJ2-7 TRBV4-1 CASSQDGGSGYEQYF TGCGCCAGCAGCCAAGATGGGGGATCGGGCTACGAGCAGTACTTC
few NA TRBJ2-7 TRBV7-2 CASSLGLAEQYF TGTGCCAGCAGCCTGGGCCTCGCCGAGCAGTACTTC
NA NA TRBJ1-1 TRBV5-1 CASRWGRNTEAFF TGCGCCAGCCGATGGGGCAGGAACACTGAAGCTTTCTTT
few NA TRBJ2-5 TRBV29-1 CSVPYLGGWTQYF TGCAGCGTCCCGTACCTGGGGGGTTGGACCCAGTACTTC
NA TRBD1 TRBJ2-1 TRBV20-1 CSARDRTGSYEQFF TGCAGTGCTAGAGATCGGACAGGGAGTTATGAGCAGTTCTTC
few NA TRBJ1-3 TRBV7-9 CASSQGQINTIYF TGTGCCAGCAGCCAGGGCCAGATAAACACCATATATTTT
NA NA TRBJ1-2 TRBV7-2 CASSIPGFANYGYTF TGTGCCAGCAGCATCCCGGGGTTCGCTAACTATGGCTACACCTTC
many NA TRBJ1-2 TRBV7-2 CASSLDAGVLADGYTF TGTGCCAGCAGCTTAGACGCCGGCGTCTTAGCGGATGGCTACACCTTC
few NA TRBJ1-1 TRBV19 CASLIGIEAFF TGTGCCAGTTTGATCGGGATTGAAGCTTTCTTT
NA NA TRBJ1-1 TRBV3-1 CASSQTGPMNTEAFF TGTGCCAGCAGCCAGACGGGGCCCATGAACACTGAAGCTTTCTTT
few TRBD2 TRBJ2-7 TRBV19 CASSVLAGGPLEQYF TGTGCCAGTAGTGTACTAGCGGGGGGGCCCCTCGAGCAGTACTTC
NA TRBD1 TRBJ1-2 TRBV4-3 CASSQERRGLNGYTF TGCGCCAGCAGCCAAGAACGCAGGGGGCTAAATGGCTACACCTTC
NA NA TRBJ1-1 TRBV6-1 CATDDRPLTRAFF TGTGCCACCGATGACAGGCCGTTAACTAGAGCTTTCTTT
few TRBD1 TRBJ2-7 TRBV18 CASSPPPGQGYEQYF TGTGCCAGCTCACCCCCTCCGGGACAGGGTTACGAGCAGTACTTC
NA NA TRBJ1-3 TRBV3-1 CASTPRGPGNTIYF TGTGCCAGCACCCCCCGAGGGCCAGGAAACACCATATATTTT
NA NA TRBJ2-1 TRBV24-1 CATSDPGSGLDEQFF TGTGCCACCAGTGACCCAGGGTCCGGCTTGGATGAGCAGTTCTTC
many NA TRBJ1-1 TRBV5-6 CASSLGMDTEAFF TGTGCCAGCAGCTTGGGAATGGACACTGAAGCTTTCTTT
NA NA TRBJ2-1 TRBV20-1 CSAPRGVPTSYNEQFF TGCAGTGCTCCGAGAGGCGTCCCCACCTCCTACAATGAGCAGTTCTTC
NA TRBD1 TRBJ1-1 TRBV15 CATSTPEGAPNTEAFF TGTGCCACCAGCACCCCGGAGGGGGCCCCTAACACTGAAGCTTTCTTT
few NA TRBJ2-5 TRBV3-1 CASSQSPNGQETQYF TGTGCCAGCAGCCAGTCCCCGAACGGACAAGAGACCCAGTACTTC
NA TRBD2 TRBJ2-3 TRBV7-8 CASSYSSSRLAGVTQYF TGTGCCAGCAGCTACTCAAGTTCAAGACTAGCGGGGGTTACGCAGTATTTT
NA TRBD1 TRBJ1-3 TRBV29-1 CSVEEGTGRNTIYF TGCAGCGTCGAAGAAGGGACAGGGAGAAACACCATATATTTT
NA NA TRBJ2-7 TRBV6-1 CASSAQSFSYEQYF TGTGCCAGCAGTGCACAATCCTTCTCCTACGAGCAGTACTTC
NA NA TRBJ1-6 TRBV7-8 CASSLARVGSPLHF TGTGCCAGCAGCTTAGCGCGGGTGGGTTCACCCCTCCACTTT
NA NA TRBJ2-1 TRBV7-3 CASSLKFDEQFF TGTGCCAGCAGCTTAAAGTTCGATGAGCAGTTCTTC